These T cell receptor beta chains were read from a single sample in a study of cytomegalovirus exposure and HLA in healthy donors. This table comes from immunoSEQ multiplex PCR, and its TCRdb copy is limited to in-frame clones, with some not included. The repertoire consists of tens of thousands of clones, with 67% occurring once and the leading ten covering under 2.5%. The sample consisted of PBMCs. The receptors were gathered from a man aged 25-40 years in good health and CMV-seronegative. Both conserved end residues are part of each CDR3. Fields, in order: CDR3 length, clone size, V gene, J gene, D gene, CDR3 DNA, CDR3 protein. The D gene is left open where the match is weak. Rows may omit the clone size; those that give it use once, few, many or a size class.

cdr3_length: 16; clone_size: -; v_call: TRBV2; j_call: TRBJ1-1; d_call: -; cdr3_nt: TGTGCCAGCAGTGGATTTCCGACGACACTGAACACTGAAGCTTTCTTT; cdr3_aa: CASSGFPTTLNTEAFF
cdr3_length: 14; clone_size: -; v_call: TRBV7-8; j_call: TRBJ2-6; d_call: -; cdr3_nt: TGTGCCAGCACCTGGAGCTCTGGGGCCAACGTCCTGACTTTC; cdr3_aa: CASTWSSGANVLTF
cdr3_length: 14; clone_size: -; v_call: TRBV5-1; j_call: TRBJ2-5; d_call: TRBD2; cdr3_nt: TGCGCCAGCAGCTTGACTAGCGGGGGAGGGACCCAGTACTTC; cdr3_aa: CASSLTSGGGTQYF
cdr3_length: 13; clone_size: -; v_call: TRBV2; j_call: TRBJ1-1; d_call: -; cdr3_nt: TGTGCCAGCGGCTCTGACAGCTTTCATAGAACTTTCTTT; cdr3_aa: CASGSDSFHRTFF
cdr3_length: 14; clone_size: -; v_call: TRBV30; j_call: TRBJ2-1; d_call: TRBD2; cdr3_nt: TGTGCCTGGAGTCACGGACTAGCGGGAGCTGAGCAGTTCTTC; cdr3_aa: CAWSHGLAGAEQFF
cdr3_length: 15; clone_size: -; v_call: TRBV6-6; j_call: TRBJ1-1; d_call: -; cdr3_nt: TGTGCCAGCAGTAGGGGGGAGGGGAGAAACACTGAAGCTTTCTTT; cdr3_aa: CASSRGEGRNTEAFF
cdr3_length: 15; clone_size: few; v_call: TRBV7-9; j_call: TRBJ2-3; d_call: TRBD2; cdr3_nt: TGTTCCAGCAGCTTACGGGGGGGCTTCACAGATACGCAGTATTTT; cdr3_aa: CSSSLRGGFTDTQYF
cdr3_length: 17; clone_size: once; v_call: TRBV7-9; j_call: TRBJ2-6; d_call: -; cdr3_nt: TGTGCCAGCAGCTTATTCGGCGGAGGAACTGGGGCCAACGTCCTGACTTTC; cdr3_aa: CASSLFGGGTGANVLTF
cdr3_length: 16; clone_size: -; v_call: TRBV4-3; j_call: TRBJ2-2; d_call: TRBD2; cdr3_nt: TGCGCCAGCAGCCCAACTAGCGGGGGGGCCGGTCGGGAGCTGTTTTTT; cdr3_aa: CASSPTSGGAGRELFF
cdr3_length: 14; clone_size: -; v_call: TRBV4-1; j_call: TRBJ2-7; d_call: -; cdr3_nt: TGCGCCAGCAGCCGCAATACAGGATCCTACGAGCAGTACTTC; cdr3_aa: CASSRNTGSYEQYF
cdr3_length: 11; clone_size: -; v_call: TRBV11-2; j_call: TRBJ2-2; d_call: -; cdr3_nt: TGTGCCAGCAGCGTATCCGGGGAGCTGTTTTTT; cdr3_aa: CASSVSGELFF
cdr3_length: 13; clone_size: once; v_call: TRBV7-9; j_call: TRBJ1-1; d_call: -; cdr3_nt: TGTGCCAGCAGCTTAGTGTCTTTGACTGAAGCTTTCTTT; cdr3_aa: CASSLVSLTEAFF
cdr3_length: 17; clone_size: medium-sized; v_call: TRBV7-9; j_call: TRBJ1-1; d_call: TRBD1; cdr3_nt: TGTGCCAGCAGCTTGGACAGGGCGATCCAGGGGGACACTGAAGCTTTCTTT; cdr3_aa: CASSLDRAIQGDTEAFF
cdr3_length: 16; clone_size: -; v_call: TRBV7-6; j_call: TRBJ2-5; d_call: TRBD2; cdr3_nt: TGTGCCAGCAGCTTAGAGGTAGCGGGGGGGCTGGAGACCCAGTACTTC; cdr3_aa: CASSLEVAGGLETQYF
cdr3_length: 16; clone_size: -; v_call: TRBV25-1; j_call: TRBJ2-6; d_call: -; cdr3_nt: TGTGCCAGCAGTGATGGTTCTAGCTCTGGGGCCAACGTCCTGACTTTC; cdr3_aa: CASSDGSSSGANVLTF
cdr3_length: 13; clone_size: few; v_call: TRBV5-1; j_call: TRBJ1-1; d_call: -; cdr3_nt: TGCGCCAGCAGCTTATTTAGACAGACTGAAGCTTTCTTT; cdr3_aa: CASSLFRQTEAFF
cdr3_length: 14; clone_size: -; v_call: TRBV19; j_call: TRBJ2-7; d_call: TRBD2; cdr3_nt: TGTGCCAGTGAAAGTGCGGGAGGTTCCTACGAGCAGTACTTC; cdr3_aa: CASESAGGSYEQYF
cdr3_length: 13; clone_size: -; v_call: TRBV19; j_call: TRBJ2-7; d_call: TRBD2; cdr3_nt: TGTGCCAGTAGTTCGGGACTAGCGAGGGAGCAGTACTTC; cdr3_aa: CASSSGLAREQYF
cdr3_length: 14; clone_size: -; v_call: TRBV27; j_call: TRBJ2-5; d_call: -; cdr3_nt: TGTGCCAGCAGTTTAGTTAGCAGCCGGGAGACCCAGTACTTC; cdr3_aa: CASSLVSSRETQYF
cdr3_length: 14; clone_size: -; v_call: TRBV27; j_call: TRBJ1-2; d_call: -; cdr3_nt: TGTGCCAGCAGTTGGTCCCAACAAACAGGGAGCTACACCTTC; cdr3_aa: CASSWSQQTGSYTF
cdr3_length: 16; clone_size: -; v_call: TRBV5-1; j_call: TRBJ1-4; d_call: -; cdr3_nt: TGCGCCAGCAGCTTGCCGACAGGAGCCAATAATGAAAAACTGTTTTTT; cdr3_aa: CASSLPTGANNEKLFF
cdr3_length: 15; clone_size: few; v_call: TRBV27; j_call: TRBJ2-3; d_call: TRBD1; cdr3_nt: TGTGCCAGCAGTTCGACAGGGGGCGTGACAGATACGCAGTATTTT; cdr3_aa: CASSSTGGVTDTQYF
cdr3_length: 16; clone_size: -; v_call: TRBV27; j_call: TRBJ2-7; d_call: TRBD2; cdr3_nt: TGTGCCAGATTCGACTGGGCTAGCGGGGTTCCCTACGAGCAGTACTTC; cdr3_aa: CARFDWASGVPYEQYF
cdr3_length: 17; clone_size: few; v_call: TRBV9; j_call: TRBJ2-7; d_call: TRBD2; cdr3_nt: TGTGCCAGCAGCGCTGGACTAGCGGGCGAGTCCGCCTACGAGCAGTACTTC; cdr3_aa: CASSAGLAGESAYEQYF
cdr3_length: 14; clone_size: -; v_call: TRBV27; j_call: TRBJ1-5; d_call: TRBD1; cdr3_nt: TGTGCCAGCCGGACAGGGGTCTTGGGGCAGCCCCAGCATTTT; cdr3_aa: CASRTGVLGQPQHF
cdr3_length: 15; clone_size: -; v_call: TRBV2; j_call: TRBJ2-3; d_call: -; cdr3_nt: TGTGCCAGCAGTGGAGCAGTCAGAAGCACAGATACGCAGTATTTT; cdr3_aa: CASSGAVRSTDTQYF
cdr3_length: 18; clone_size: few; v_call: TRBV19; j_call: TRBJ2-2; d_call: TRBD2; cdr3_nt: TGTGCCAGTAGTCCCAGGAAGGCGGGGGGCTATAACACCGGGGAGCTGTTTTTT; cdr3_aa: CASSPRKAGGYNTGELFF